This TCR beta chain was obtained from a study of patients and donors after allogeneic stem cell transplantation. The sample holds a few counts of this clonotype. TCRdb re-called the RT-PCR reads with MiXCR, one entry per CDR3 protein. This table has fewer than 25,000 distinct CDR3 sequences, 4.5% to 6% appearing once. The CDR3 is 15 amino acids. CDR1 and CDR2 (germline): SEHNR, FQNEAQ (reference sequence). V gave up 6 bases and J gave up 5 bases, with 16 bases separating them. The TCR originated in a human donor who was either an allogeneic HSCT recipient or a stem cell or donor lymphocyte infusion donor (not recorded which). It is not recorded whose cells these are; they may come from a transplant donor. The V gene is TRBV7-9, the J gene TRBJ1-4; D possibly corresponds to TRBD1 (6 bases). Sequencing input: blood, either unsorted or a sorted T cell fraction (not recorded which). CDR3 loop: CASRSWGGLNEKLFF. In DNA form, the CDR3 reads TGTGCCAGCAGGTCCTGGGGGGGGCTCAATGAAAAACTGTTTTTT. Full variable domain (outside the CDR3, taken from reference TRBV7-9 and TRBJ1-4): DTGVSQNPRHKITKRGQNVTFRCDPISEHNRLYWYRQTLGQGPEFLTYFQNEAQLEKSRLLSDRFSAERPKGSFSTLEIQRTEQGDSAMYLCASRSWGGLNEKLFFGSGTQLSVL.